Following are 10 T cell receptor beta chains from one sample sequenced in a study of T-cell memory formation after mild COVID-19. From the 5' RACE reads, TCRdb called clonotypes with MiXCR, one entry per CDR3 protein. This sample has hundreds of thousands of distinct CDR3 sequences, with approximately 15% found just once. The sequenced sample was PBMCs or a T cell subset sorted from them (not recorded which). The receptors derive from a man aged 18-30 years who had mild COVID-19 (a few samples of this study predate the infection). Cell type and time point are not known.

There are a few counts of this clonotype. This chain links TRBV7-2 with TRBJ2-1; D remains unclear. Germline-derived CDR1 and CDR2 are SGHTA and FQGNSA. V was pared by 7 bases and J by 3 bases, with 13 bases between. The CDR3 is 14 residues long. In nucleotides, the CDR3 is TGTGCCAGCACCCCGTTCGGCGGCTACAATGAGCAGTTCTTC. Translation: CASTPFGGYNEQFF.

This clonotype was found many times. V is TRBV5-1 and J is TRBJ2-5, with 8 bases that match TRBD2. V gave up 4 bases and J gave up 4 bases; unmatched junction bases: 9. The CDR3 is 15 residues long. CDR1 SGHRS and CDR2 YFSETQ come from the germline V gene. The CDR3 region has the DNA TGCGCCAGCAGCATGGGACTAGTGAGTGGAGAGACCCAGTACTTC. Its translation is CASSMGLVSGETQYF.

This clonotype was counted a few times. This rearrangement joins TRBV20-1 to TRBJ2-7; TRBD1 matches 7 bases. The CDR3 extends over 12 amino acids. V gave up 4 bases and J gave up 3 bases; unmatched junction bases: 3. Germline V CDR1 and CDR2: DFQATT, SNEGSKA (reference sequence). The CDR3 coding sequence is TGCAGTGCTACGACAGGGTTCTACGAGCAGTACTTC. Residues: CSATTGFYEQYF.

This clonotype showed up just a few times. J is TRBJ2-5 and V is TRBV2; D call uncertain. This CDR3 region has 13 residues. Germline V gives CDR1 SNHLY, CDR2 FYNNEI. V gave up 3 bases and J gave up 4 bases, with 9 bases separating them. CDR3 in amino acids: CASSDVGGETQYF. In nucleotides, the CDR3 is TGTGCCAGCAGTGACGTGGGCGGAGAGACCCAGTACTTC.

This clonotype was counted only a few times. The gene calls are TRBV5-1 and TRBJ2-2, with TRBD2 identical over 10 bases. Germline CDR1 and CDR2: SGHRS and YFSETQ. The CDR3 is 16 amino acids. V lost 4 bases to trimming and J lost 3 bases; unmatched junction nucleotides: 6. This CDR3 is CASSHSSGGYTGELFF. The CDR3 DNA sequence: TGCGCCAGCAGCCACTCTAGCGGGGGTTACACCGGGGAGCTGTTTTTT.

The chain employs TRBV7-3 and TRBJ2-1; D may be TRBD2 (5 bases). With 1 base removed from V and 7 bases from J, the gap between germline ends came to 17 bases. CDR1 and CDR2 (germline): SGHTA, FQGTGA. There are 16 residues in the CDR3. As DNA, the CDR3 is TGTGCCAGCAGCTTAAGGGCCAGCGGTGAACGGAATGAGCAGTTCTTC. It codes for CASSLRASGERNEQFF.

The chain joins TRBV11-2 to TRBJ2-7; TRBD2 matches 7 bases. CDR1 and CDR2 (germline): SGHAT, FQNNGV. V gave up 0 bases and J gave up 2 bases; unmatched junction bases: 7. The CDR3 consists of 16 residues. Here the CDR3 reads CASSLDFRGLAYEQYF. CDR3 sequence (DNA): TGTGCCAGCAGCTTAGACTTTCGAGGACTAGCCTACGAGCAGTACTTC.

The CDR3 reads CASSKGWSGSTDTQYF. DNA for the CDR3: TGCGCCAGCAGCAAGGGGTGGTCCGGGAGCACAGATACGCAGTATTTT. The chain joins TRBV4-3 to TRBJ2-3, with TRBD1 as a possible D gene (5 bases). The germline CDR1 and CDR2 sequences are LGHNA and YSLEER. V shed 5 bases and J shed 0 bases, with 15 bases lying between them. There are 16 residues in the CDR3.

A single count supports this clonotype. The genes are TRBV7-3 and TRBJ2-5; 7 bases align to TRBD1. Germline V gives CDR1 SGHTA, CDR2 FQGTGA. V dropped 5 bases and J dropped 3; count of bases not matched to a gene: 6. The CDR3 spans 14 residues. CDR3: CASSTQGTEETQYF. DNA for the CDR3: TGTGCCAGCAGCACACAAGGGACAGAAGAGACCCAGTACTTC.

There are a few counts of this clonotype. The chain combines TRBV5-1 with TRBJ1-4; possibly TRBD1 for D (6 bases). In germline, CDR1 is SGHRS, CDR2 YFSETQ. The CDR3 runs to 15 residues. V lost 9 bases, J lost 4 bases, and 19 bases lay in between. DNA for the CDR3: TGCGCCACTTCTAATCAAGGACAGCTTAATGAAAAACTGTTTTTT. Protein: CATSNQGQLNEKLFF.